A selection of T cell receptor beta chains follows, all from one sample in a study of cytomegalovirus exposure and HLA in healthy donors. TCRdb's copy holds only in-frame clones and misses some; the assay was immunoSEQ multiplex PCR. Of around 88,000 clones in the sample, around four fifths are singletons; the top ten hold 6.5% to 8%. The sample was PBMCs. The receptors were sampled from a man aged 50-60 years in good health and CMV-seropositive. CDR3s include the opening cysteine and the closing phenylalanine or tryptophan. The D gene is left open where the match is weak. Some rows mark clone size as missing; the rest say once, few, many or name a class of expanded clone.

abundance,j_gene,d_gene,v_gene,CDR3aa,CDR3nt
.,TRBJ2-3,TRBD2,TRBV5-1,CASSSGLAGTTDTQYF,TGCGCCAGCAGCTCGGGACTAGCGGGGACCACAGATACGCAGTATTTT
.,TRBJ1-2,TRBD1,TRBV11-2,CASSDDRDLGGYTF,TGTGCCAGCAGCGATGACAGGGACCTGGGTGGCTACACCTTC
.,TRBJ1-4,.,TRBV15,CATSFQRGNEKLFF,TGTGCCACCAGCTTCCAACGGGGTAATGAAAAACTGTTTTTT
few,TRBJ1-1,.,TRBV18,CASSVGQPNTEAFF,TGTGCCAGCTCTGTAGGACAGCCGAACACTGAAGCTTTCTTT
.,TRBJ2-3,TRBD1,TRBV5-1,CASSSGQGTDTQYF,TGCGCCAGCAGCTCTGGACAGGGCACAGATACGCAGTATTTT
.,TRBJ1-2,TRBD1,TRBV6-1,CASRAGTGEIHGYTF,TGTGCCAGCAGGGCGGGGACAGGGGAGATTCATGGCTACACCTTC
few,TRBJ1-1,.,TRBV6-5,CASSYLGEAFF,TGTGCCAGCAGTTACCTGGGCGAAGCTTTCTTT
.,TRBJ1-5,.,TRBV27,CASSSDSNQPQHF,TGTGCCAGCAGTTCTGACAGTAATCAGCCCCAGCATTTT
few,TRBJ2-6,.,TRBV19,CASTIGTLPGANVLTF,TGTGCCAGTACTATCGGGACACTCCCTGGGGCCAACGTCCTGACTTTC
.,TRBJ2-1,TRBD2,TRBV11-1,CASSQRLAAYNEQFF,TGTGCCAGCAGCCAACGACTAGCGGCCTACAATGAGCAGTTCTTC
few,TRBJ2-7,.,TRBV28,CASSSPSGGHEQYF,TGTGCCAGCAGTTCGCCTTCGGGGGGCCACGAGCAGTACTTC
.,TRBJ2-6,TRBD2,TRBV7-2,CASSSSGGPGANVLTF,TGTGCCAGCAGCTCTAGCGGGGGCCCTGGGGCCAACGTCCTGACTTTC
.,TRBJ1-3,.,TRBV7-6,CASSSGRTGNTIYF,TGTGCCAGCAGCTCGGGGAGGACTGGAAACACCATATATTTT
.,TRBJ2-1,TRBD2,TRBV27,CASSLDGLAGYNEQFF,TGTGCCAGCAGTTTAGACGGACTAGCGGGGTACAATGAGCAGTTCTTC
.,TRBJ2-7,TRBD1,TRBV6-6,CASSSRDRGSYEQHF,TGTGCCAGCAGCTCCCGGGACAGGGGTTCCTACGAGCAGCACTTC